This T cell receptor (beta chain) was profiled in a study of T cells of healthy individuals. This CDR3 has 12 amino acids. For this clonotype: The junction shows a germline mismatch at one end, possibly a read error.

TCRdb ran MiXCR on the 5' RACE reads and lists one entry per CDR3 protein. The sample comprises 40,000 to 45,000 distinct CDR3 sequences, approximately 4.9% of which are singletons, and over 8.5% rests with the top ten. The TCR sequence derives from a human donor in good health. The rearrangement joins TRBV12-3 or TRBV12-4 to TRBJ2-7; D gene ambiguous. The CDR3 DNA reads TGTGCAAGCAGTTTTCACCGCTACGAGCAGTACTTC. Translating gives CASSFHRYEQYF.